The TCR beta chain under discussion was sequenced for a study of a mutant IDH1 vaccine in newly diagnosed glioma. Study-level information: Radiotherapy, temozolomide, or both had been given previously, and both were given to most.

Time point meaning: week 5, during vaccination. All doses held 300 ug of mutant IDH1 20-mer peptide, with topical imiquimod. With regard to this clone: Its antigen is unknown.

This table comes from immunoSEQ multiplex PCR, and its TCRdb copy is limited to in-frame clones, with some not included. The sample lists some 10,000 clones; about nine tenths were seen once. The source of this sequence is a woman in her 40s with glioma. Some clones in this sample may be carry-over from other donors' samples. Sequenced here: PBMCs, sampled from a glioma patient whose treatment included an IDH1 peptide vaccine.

In DNA form, the CDR3 reads TGTGCCACCAGCAGAGCCTGGACTAGCGGATTCTCCTACAATGAGCAGTTCTTC. Translated: CATSRAWTSGFSYNEQFF. The chain is built from TRBV15 and TRBJ2-1, with TRBD2 matching 10 bases. In germline, CDR1 is LNHNV, CDR2 YYDKDF (reference sequence). V lost 1 base and J lost 0; bases outside the gene matches: 6. This CDR3 is built from 18 residues.